A single sample is the source of the 14 T cell receptor beta chains below, sequenced in a study of Ad26.COV2.S vaccination and SARS-CoV-2 variants. The repertoire was sequenced with immunoSEQ multiplex PCR; TCRdb's copy has only in-frame clones and lacks some. The sample lists approximately 500,000 clones, roughly 85% occurring once. Treatment defined: 19 received Ad26.COV2.S at low or high dose, single or two shots; about 5 received placebo; per-sample allocation not given. The investigators took samples on day 63 after the first vaccine or placebo injection. Sequenced here: peripheral blood, sampled in a trial of Ad26.COV2.S vaccine versus placebo. These receptors all stem from a person between 18 and 65 years old who received the Ad26.COV2.S COVID-19 vaccine or a placebo.

This clone occurred once. J is TRBJ1-1 and V is TRBV18; a possible D gene is TRBD1 (6 bases). Deletions cut 3 bases from V and 6 bases from J, with 14 bases between. There are 14 residues in the CDR3. CDR1 is KGHSH and CDR2 is LQKENI in the germline V gene. CDR3: CASSPRSGDSEAFF. CDR3 sequence (DNA): TGTGCCAGCTCACCGAGGTCAGGGGATTCTGAAGCTTTCTTT.

In the case of this clone: Other DNA sequences in this sample translate to the same CDR3. The CDR3 DNA reads as TGTGCCAGCAGCCCAACTAGCGGGAGCACAGATACGCAGTATTTT. It specifies CASSPTSGSTDTQYF. The V and J genes are TRBV3-1 (or the pseudogene TRBV3-2) and TRBJ2-3; 9 positions match TRBD2. Germline V gives CDR1 LGHDT, CDR2 YNNKEL (reference sequence). CDR3 size: 15 residues. V was clipped by 4 bases and J by 0 bases; unmatched bases: 2.

The CDR3: CASSRYRRGSYGYTF. CDR3 in DNA: TGTGCCAGCAGTCGATATCGTAGGGGATCCTATGGCTACACCTTC. V and J are TRBV3-1 (or the pseudogene TRBV3-2) and TRBJ1-2; TRBD1 is a possible D gene (5 bases). The CDR3 is 15 amino acids. Trimming removed 6 bases from V and 4 bases from J, with 18 bases in between. From germline, CDR1 is LGHDT and CDR2 YNNKEL (reference sequence).

The chain couples TRBV28 to TRBJ2-7, with D maybe TRBD2 (5 bases). V was clipped by 10 bases and J by 12 bases, with 16 bases between them. From germline, CDR1 is MDHEN and CDR2 SYDVKM. The CDR3 loop spans 10 amino acids. The CDR3 DNA follows: TGTGCCACAGGACTGGCCCAGCGGTACTTC. Protein sequence: CATGLAQRYF.

The genes are TRBV23-1 and TRBJ2-5; D could derive from TRBD1 or TRBD2 (6 bases each). TRBV23-1 is annotated as an ORF whose role is uncertain. The CDR3 consists of 18 residues. V lost 2 bases to trimming and J lost 3 bases, with 22 bases between them. The CDR3 reads CASSQMPRGPPIKETQYF. CDR3 in DNA: TGCGCCAGCAGTCAAATGCCCCGGGGGCCGCCAATCAAAGAGACCCAGTACTTC.

This rearrangement joins TRBV5-4 to TRBJ2-5; TRBD1 matches at 7 bases. The junction had 4 bases not matched to a gene; V was cut back by 4 bases and J by 1 base. This CDR3 region has 14 residues. Germline V gene lookup returns CDR1 SGHNT and CDR2 YYREEE (reference sequence). The CDR3 region is CASSAGTAQETQYF. CDR3 nucleotides: TGTGCCAGCAGCGCCGGGACAGCCCAAGAGACCCAGTACTTC.

The chain is built from TRBV5-5 and TRBJ2-7, with D possibly being TRBD1 (5 bases). This CDR3 has 13 residues. Trimming took off 2 bases at V and 3 bases at J, with 9 bases between the two ends. CDR1 and CDR2 from the germline V gene are SGHKS and YYEKEE (reference sequence). DNA for the CDR3: TGTGCCAGCAGCTTCGGACACCACTACGAGCAGTACTTC. Protein product: CASSFGHHYEQYF.

The V gene is TRBV9, the J gene TRBJ2-3; TRBD2 aligns across 10 bases. Germline loops: CDR1 SGDLS, CDR2 YYNGEE. The CDR3 is 15 amino acids. Trimming at V came to 7 bases and at J to 0 bases, leaving 5 bases not matched to a gene. CDR3 amino acids: CASGLADSSTDTQYF. CDR3 in DNA: TGTGCCAGCGGACTAGCGGATAGTAGCACAGATACGCAGTATTTT.

V and J are TRBV6-2 or TRBV6-3 and TRBJ1-5; 7 bases are shared with TRBD1. The germline V gene encodes CDR1 MNHEY and CDR2 SVGEGT. V gave up 4 bases and J gave up 5 bases; unmatched junction bases: 5. The CDR3 totals 14 residues. This chain's CDR3 is CASSSGQPYQPQHF. The CDR3 DNA reads as TGTGCCAGCAGTTCGGGACAGCCCTATCAGCCCCAGCATTTT.

V and J are TRBV19 and TRBJ1-2, with D maybe TRBD1 (6 bases). Germline-derived CDR1 and CDR2 are LNHDA and SQIVND (reference sequence). Deletions cut 10 bases from V and 7 bases from J, with 19 bases between. The CDR3 has 13 amino acids. CDR3 DNA sequence: TGTGCCACCTCCCTGACAGGACCATTTGGCTACACCTTC. Protein: CATSLTGPFGYTF.

This clone appeared a few times. The genes are TRBV28 and TRBJ1-2, with a tentative D call TRBD1 (5 bases). Germline V gene sequence: CDR1 MDHEN, CDR2 SYDVKM. CDR3 length: 15 residues. V lost 3 bases and J 7 bases, leaving 18 bases between the germline ends. The CDR3 DNA reads TGTGCCAGCAGTTTTGGGGGGTCAGGAAGGGGTGGCTACACCTTC. Residues: CASSFGGSGRGGYTF.

This chain connects TRBV12-3 or TRBV12-4 to TRBJ1-2; 8 positions match TRBD1. After removal of 6 bases from V and 4 bases from J, the junction contained 4 bases not matched to a gene. The CDR3 consists of 13 residues. The CDR3 loop is CASRGQASYGYTF. In DNA form, the CDR3 reads TGTGCCAGCAGGGGACAGGCGAGCTATGGCTACACCTTC.

V is TRBV6-5 and J is TRBJ1-1; no definite D call. The CDR3 is 15 amino acids. Trimming took 3 bases from V and 0 from J, leaving 11 bases between them. Germline CDR1 MNHEY, CDR2 SVGAGI. Here the CDR3 reads CASSYSQAMNTEAFF. Here the CDR3 DNA reads TGTGCCAGCAGTTATTCCCAGGCCATGAACACTGAAGCTTTCTTT.

This chain connects TRBV28 to TRBJ1-4; D may be TRBD1 (5 bases). The germline CDR1 and CDR2 sequences are MDHEN and SYDVKM. This CDR3 region has 12 residues. The V end was cut by 2 bases, the J end by 10 bases, with 8 bases between. Here the CDR3 reads CASSLRGRKLFF. CDR3 DNA: TGTGCCAGCAGTTTAAGGGGAAGAAAACTGTTTTTT.